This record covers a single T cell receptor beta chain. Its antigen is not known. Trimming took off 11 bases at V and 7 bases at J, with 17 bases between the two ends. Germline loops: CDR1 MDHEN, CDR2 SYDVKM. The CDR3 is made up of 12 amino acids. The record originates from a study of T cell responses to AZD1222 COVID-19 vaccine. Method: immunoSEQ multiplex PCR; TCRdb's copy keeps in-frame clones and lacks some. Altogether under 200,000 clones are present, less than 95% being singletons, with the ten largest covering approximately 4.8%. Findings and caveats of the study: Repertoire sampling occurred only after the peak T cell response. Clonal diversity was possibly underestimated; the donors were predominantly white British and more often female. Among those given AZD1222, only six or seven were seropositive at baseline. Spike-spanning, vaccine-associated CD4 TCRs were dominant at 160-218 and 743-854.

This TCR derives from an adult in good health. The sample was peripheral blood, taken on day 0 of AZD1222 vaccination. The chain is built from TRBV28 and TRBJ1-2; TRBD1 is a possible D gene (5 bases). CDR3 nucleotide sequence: TGTGCCTGCGCCGGGACGCTCATTGGCTACACCTTC. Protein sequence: CACAGTLIGYTF.